These 22 T cell receptor beta chains came from one sample sequenced in a study of CD8 T cells in Susac syndrome. RNA amounts of about 0.5 to 1 ug underwent reverse transcription with random hexamers. One entry per CDR3 protein, called by TCRdb with MiXCR from the immunoSEQ multiplex PCR reads. This table has 330,000 or so distinct CDR3 sequences, around 89% appearing once. The sequenced sample consisted of CD8+ T cells from PBMCs. These receptors were taken from a human donor with multiple sclerosis.

This sequence joins TRBV19 and TRBJ2-1; 14 positions match TRBD2. Losses at the gene ends were 4 bases for V and 6 bases for J; bases not matched to a gene: 5. This CDR3 is built from 16 residues. Germline assignment: CDR1 LNHDA and CDR2 SQIVND (reference sequence). CDR3 in DNA: TGTGCCAGTAGTACCCCGACTAGCGGGGGGGCCAATGAGCAGTTCTTC. Protein sequence: CASSTPTSGGANEQFF.

This rearrangement joins TRBV30 to TRBJ2-2; D unresolved. The V end was cut by 1 base, the J end by 2 bases, with 5 bases between. The germline gives CDR1 GTSNPN, CDR2 SVGIG (reference sequence). The CDR3 contains 13 residues. CDR3 protein: CAWSGSNTGELFF. Here the CDR3 DNA reads TGTGCCTGGAGTGGATCTAACACCGGGGAGCTGTTTTTT.

The V gene is TRBV12-3 or TRBV12-4, the J gene TRBJ2-2; 7 bases line up with TRBD2. The J segment lost 6 bases and the V segment lost 8 bases, leaving 9 bases of the junction unmatched. The CDR3 has 14 residues. CDR3 region: CASLEVAGAGELFF. CDR3 nucleotide sequence: TGTGCCAGCCTGGAGGTGGCGGGGGCCGGGGAGCTGTTTTTT.

The gene calls are TRBV4-1 and TRBJ2-1; no reliable D call. V lost 1 base and J lost 6, with 10 bases in between. Germline V gives CDR1 MGHRA, CDR2 YSYEKL. This CDR3 has 14 residues. The CDR3 loop reads CASSQGPLGNEQFF. Here the CDR3 DNA reads TGCGCCAGCAGCCAAGGACCCCTGGGCAATGAGCAGTTCTTC.

In DNA form, the CDR3 reads TGTGCCAGCAGTTCAACCCCTTGGAAGGGGATAGCTGAAGCTTTCTTT. Amino acids: CASSSTPWKGIAEAFF. The chain couples TRBV27 to TRBJ1-1; D is possibly TRBD1 (5 bases). CDR3 length: 16 amino acids. CDR1 is MNHEY, CDR2 SMNVEV, per germline (reference sequence). Trimming shortened V by 4 bases and J by 6 bases, and 21 bases separated the two germline ends.

The rearrangement links TRBV20-1 to TRBJ1-2; no reliable D call. Trimming took 6 bases from V and 5 from J, leaving 22 bases between them. This CDR3 has 15 residues. Germline-derived CDR1 and CDR2 are DFQATT and SNEGSKA (reference sequence). DNA for the CDR3: TGCAGTGCCCAATCCATCTGGTCGGGATGGTATGGCTACACCTTC. Residues: CSAQSIWSGWYGYTF.

This clonotype showed up just a few times. The chain is built from TRBV30 and TRBJ2-7; D gene unclear. V was cut by 1 base and J by 5 bases, with 6 bases left in between. The CDR3 is 11 amino acids. Germline V lookup: CDR1 GTSNPN, CDR2 SVGIG (reference sequence). The CDR3 spells CAWSGADEQYF. The CDR3 DNA reads TGTGCCTGGAGTGGGGCGGACGAGCAGTACTTC.

The chain links TRBV4-2 to TRBJ2-1; the D is unclear. V was clipped by 4 bases and J by 6 bases, with 16 bases between them. The CDR3 loop spans 15 amino acids. CDR1 and CDR2 (germline): LGHNA, YNFKEQ. The CDR3: CASSRLDGLLNEQFF. The CDR3 coding sequence is TGTGCCAGCAGCCGGTTAGATGGTCTTCTCAATGAGCAGTTCTTC.

J is TRBJ2-1 and V is TRBV27, with unresolved D. The CDR3 extends over 13 amino acids. Per the germline V gene, CDR1 is MNHEY and CDR2 is SMNVEV (reference sequence). The V gene lost 5 bases and the J gene lost 6 bases, with 11 bases spanning the gap. This CDR3 reads CASSPAWPNEQFF. The DNA of the CDR3 is TGTGCCAGCAGTCCCGCTTGGCCCAATGAGCAGTTCTTC.

This sequence joins TRBV12-5 and TRBJ1-5; D is unclear. CDR1 and CDR2 (germline): LGHNT, FRNRAP. With 8 bases removed from V and 3 bases from J, the gap between germline ends came to 8 bases. CDR3 size: 12 residues. CDR3 in amino acids: CASPPSNQPQHF. In nucleotides, the CDR3 is TGTGCTAGTCCACCTTCCAATCAGCCCCAGCATTTT.

The chain combines TRBV6-6 with TRBJ2-5; 8 nucleotides line up with TRBD1. The germline gives CDR1 MNHNY, CDR2 SVGAGI (reference sequence). The CDR3 runs to 15 residues. The V and J ends lost 5 bases and 4 bases, in that order; junction bases with no gene match: 9. The CDR3 DNA reads as TGTGCCAGCAGTCACCAAGACAGGGGTGGAGAGACCCAGTACTTC. The encoded protein is CASSHQDRGGETQYF.

The chain's CDR3 is CASSLSAGSDEQYF. In DNA form, the CDR3 reads TGTGCCAGCAGCTTATCGGCAGGTTCGGACGAGCAGTACTTC. The V call is TRBV7-9, the J call TRBJ2-7; D remains ambiguous. CDR3 length: 14 amino acids. V gave up 2 bases and J gave up 5 bases, with 13 bases separating them. Germline V gives CDR1 SEHNR, CDR2 FQNEAQ (reference sequence).

This chain links TRBV15 with TRBJ2-7; 9 bases fit TRBD1. CDR1 is LNHNV, CDR2 YYDKDF, per germline (reference sequence). With V trimmed by 8 bases and J by 6 bases, 11 bases remained unmatched. The CDR3 loop spans 14 amino acids. For the CDR3, the DNA is TGTGCCACCCGACGGGGGACAGGGTCTGGCGAGCAGTACTTC. This encodes CATRRGTGSGEQYF.

This rearrangement joins TRBV12-3 or TRBV12-4 to TRBJ2-1, with 8 bases identical to TRBD2. Trimming cost V 1 base and J 4 bases; bases outside gene matches: 12. The CDR3 spans 18 residues. CDR3 coding DNA: TGTGCCAGCAGTTTAGATGGGCGCGGCGGGAGGACGTACAATGAGCAGTTCTTC. This gives the protein CASSLDGRGGRTYNEQFF.

V usage is TRBV3-1 and J usage is TRBJ2-1, with TRBD2 matching over 10 bases. The J segment lost 5 bases and the V segment lost 0 bases, leaving 7 bases of the junction unmatched. Germline-derived CDR1 and CDR2 are LGHDT and YNNKEL (reference sequence). The CDR3 is 17 residues long. The CDR3 region is CASSQDWKREGDNEQFF. CDR3 bases: TGTGCCAGCAGCCAAGATTGGAAGCGGGAGGGGGACAATGAGCAGTTCTTC.

CDR3 DNA: TGTGCCAGTAGTATGGGGTGGACTAGCGGGAGCGGGGACGAGCAGTACTTC. This gives the protein CASSMGWTSGSGDEQYF. This chain connects TRBV19 to TRBJ2-7; TRBD2 agrees at 13 bases. CDR3 length equals 17 residues. Germline-derived CDR1 and CDR2 are LNHDA and SQIVND (reference sequence). V dropped 3 bases and J dropped 5; count of bases not matched to a gene: 10.

The chain employs TRBV7-8 and TRBJ2-1, with 10 bases lining up with TRBD2. With 5 bases clipped from V and 3 bases from J, the junction kept 10 bases outside the gene matches. This CDR3 has 17 residues. The germline V gene has CDR1 SGHVS and CDR2 FQNEAQ. The CDR3 region has the DNA TGTGCCAGCAGCCTCCTTTTAGCGGGAGGCCACTACAATGAGCAGTTCTTC. Translation gives CASSLLLAGGHYNEQFF.

The rearrangement joins TRBV29-1 to TRBJ2-7; 10 nucleotides align to TRBD1. Germline V gene data show CDR1 as SQVTM and CDR2 as ANQGSEA. The CDR3 has 13 amino acids. The trim removed 6 bases at V and 1 base at J, leaving 3 bases unmatched. The CDR3: CSVKDRGSYEQYF. CDR3 DNA sequence: TGCAGCGTGAAGGACAGGGGGTCCTACGAGCAGTACTTC.

The rearrangement links TRBV14 to TRBJ2-1; TRBD2 agrees at 10 bases. From germline, CDR1 is SGHDN and CDR2 FVKESK. The CDR3 spans 16 residues. V dropped 1 base and J dropped 6; count of bases not matched to a gene: 6. DNA of the CDR3: TGTGCCAGCAGCCAAGTAAGCGGGAGGGTTTCCAATGAGCAGTTCTTC. Translating it yields CASSQVSGRVSNEQFF.

This clonotype came up a few times. The J gene is TRBJ2-2, the V gene TRBV29-1; a weak D match, TRBD2 (6 bases). Trimming took off 7 bases at V and 2 bases at J, with 11 bases between the two ends. The CDR3 has 13 residues. Germline V gene lookup returns CDR1 SQVTM and CDR2 ANQGSEA. The CDR3 bases are TGCAGCGGGGGGGACGGTAACACCGGGGAGCTGTTTTTT. This codes for CSGGDGNTGELFF.

The gene calls are TRBV5-1 and TRBJ2-7; 7 positions agree with TRBD2. Germline CDR1 is SGHRS and CDR2 is YFSETQ. V was pared by 3 bases and J by 3 bases, with 6 bases of the junction left unmatched. The CDR3 runs 14 residues. The CDR3 coding sequence is TGCGCCAGCAGCTCAGCGGGACTTCTCTACGAGCAGTACTTC. Translation: CASSSAGLLYEQYF. Supplemented by reference TRBV5-1 and TRBJ2-7, the full variable domain reads KAGVTQTPRYLIKTRGQQVTLSCSPISGHRSVSWYQQTPGQGLQFLFEYFSETQRNKGNFPGRFSGRQFSNSRSEMNVSTLELGDSALYLCASSSAGLLYEQYFGPGTRLTVT.

This clonotype turned up a few times. The genes are TRBV7-2 and TRBJ2-7; 7 bases match TRBD2. Per germline, CDR1 SGHTA and CDR2 FQGNSA. V gave up 4 bases and J gave up 2 bases; unmatched junction bases: 5. CDR3 length: 14 residues. CDR3 loop: CASSSLAGAYEQYF. The CDR3 nucleotides read TGTGCCAGCAGCTCCCTGGCGGGGGCCTACGAGCAGTACTTC.